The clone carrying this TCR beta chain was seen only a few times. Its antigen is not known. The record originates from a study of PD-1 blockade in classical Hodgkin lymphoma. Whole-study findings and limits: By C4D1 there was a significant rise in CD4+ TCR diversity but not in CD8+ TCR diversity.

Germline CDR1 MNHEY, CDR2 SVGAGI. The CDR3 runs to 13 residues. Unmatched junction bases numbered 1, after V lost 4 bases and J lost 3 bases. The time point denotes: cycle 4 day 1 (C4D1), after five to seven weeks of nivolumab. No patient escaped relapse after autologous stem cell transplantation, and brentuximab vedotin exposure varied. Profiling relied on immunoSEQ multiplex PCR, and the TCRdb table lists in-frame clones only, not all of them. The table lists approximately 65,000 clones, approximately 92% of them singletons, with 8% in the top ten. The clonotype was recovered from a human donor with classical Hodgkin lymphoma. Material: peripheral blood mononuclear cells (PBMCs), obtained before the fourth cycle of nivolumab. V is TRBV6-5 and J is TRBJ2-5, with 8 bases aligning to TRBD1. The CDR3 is CASSWTGKETQYF. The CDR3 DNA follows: TGTGCCAGCAGTTGGACAGGGAAAGAGACCCAGTACTTC.